This is a list of T cell receptor beta chains from one sample in a study of T cell responses to AZD1222 COVID-19 vaccine. Clones were sequenced by immunoSEQ multiplex PCR, and TCRdb holds only the in-frame ones, with some missing. The sample lists some 130,000 clones, 87% occurring once. Specimen: peripheral blood, collected 28 days after the second AZD1222 dose. The receptor source for this set is an adult who received the AZD1222 COVID-19 vaccine. Both conserved end residues are part of each CDR3. Fields, in order: clone size, J gene, D gene, V gene, CDR3 protein, CDR3 DNA. D genes are given only for firm matches. Not every row has a clone size; where given, it reads once, few, many or a size class.

- | TRBJ2-1 | TRBD2 | TRBV19 | CASSILGGGYNEQFF | TGTGCCAGTAGTATTTTAGGCGGGGGTTACAATGAGCAGTTCTTC
- | TRBJ2-2 | - | TRBV7-3 | CASSPGVVTGELFF | TGTGCCAGCAGCCCTGGCGTAGTCACCGGGGAGCTGTTTTTT
- | TRBJ2-5 | - | TRBV6-2/TRBV6-3 | CASSPGPGQVVETQYF | TGTGCCAGCAGTCCGGGGCCGGGACAAGTGGTGGAGACCCAGTACTTC
- | TRBJ1-2 | - | TRBV5-1 | CASSLGSMLYGYTF | TGCGCCAGCAGCTTGGGGTCAATGCTATATGGCTACACCTTC
- | TRBJ1-3 | TRBD1 | TRBV7-8 | CASSARTGSSGNTIYF | TGTGCCAGCAGCGCCCGGACAGGGAGCTCTGGAAACACCATATATTTT
- | TRBJ1-1 | - | TRBV10-2 | CASGSGNTEAFF | TGCGCCAGCGGCAGTGGGAACACTGAAGCTTTCTTT
once | TRBJ2-1 | TRBD1 | TRBV19 | CASSNPGTGLYNEQFF | TGTGCCAGTAGTAACCCCGGGACAGGGCTCTACAATGAGCAGTTCTTC
- | TRBJ2-3 | - | TRBV28 | CASSNPRKNTDTQYF | TGTGCCAGCAGTAATCCACGAAAGAACACAGATACGCAGTATTTT
- | TRBJ2-7 | TRBD2 | TRBV9 | CASSAGTSTSYEQYF | TGTGCCAGCAGCGCGGGGACTAGCACCTCCTACGAGCAGTACTTC
- | TRBJ2-5 | TRBD2 | TRBV6-5 | CASSYSTAGGWETQYF | TGTGCCAGCAGTTACTCGACAGCGGGGGGGTGGGAGACCCAGTACTTC
- | TRBJ1-2 | TRBD1 | TRBV19 | CASSKDRENGYTF | TGTGCCAGTAGTAAGGACAGGGAAAACGGCTACACCTTC
- | TRBJ2-7 | - | TRBV6-2/TRBV6-3 | CASSYSTGYEQYF | TGTGCCAGCAGTTACTCGACGGGGTACGAGCAGTACTTC
- | TRBJ1-3 | - | TRBV15 | CATSRGVNTIYF | TGTGCCACCAGCAGAGGGGTTAACACCATATATTTT
- | TRBJ2-1 | - | TRBV5-1 | CASSGDGANEQFF | TGCGCCAGCAGTGGGGACGGGGCCAATGAGCAGTTCTTC
- | TRBJ2-1 | - | TRBV7-3 | CASSDGSYNEQFF | TGTGCCAGCAGCGATGGGTCCTACAATGAGCAGTTCTTC
- | TRBJ1-2 | - | TRBV5-1 | CASSLEAGNYGYTF | TGCGCCAGCAGCTTAGAAGCAGGAAACTATGGCTACACCTTC
- | TRBJ1-2 | TRBD1 | TRBV19 | CASSTGQGVYGYTF | TGTGCCAGTAGTACGGGACAGGGAGTCTATGGCTACACCTTC
- | TRBJ1-1 | - | TRBV18 | CASSSFQAMNTEAFF | TGTGCCAGCTCAAGCTTCCAGGCGATGAACACTGAAGCTTTCTTT
- | TRBJ1-5 | - | TRBV6-2/TRBV6-3 | CASSYTSPWWLKGSAQHF | TGTGCCAGCAGTTACACGTCGCCCTGGTGGTTGAAGGGATCAGCCCAGCATTTT
- | TRBJ2-1 | - | TRBV18 | CASSRRTGSNEQFF | TGTGCCAGCTCACGCCGAACAGGGTCCAATGAGCAGTTCTTC
- | TRBJ2-1 | - | TRBV24-1 | CATSKTGRYNEQFF | TGTGCCACCAGTAAAACCGGGAGATACAATGAGCAGTTCTTC
- | TRBJ2-1 | - | TRBV30 | CAWTGSYNEQFF | TGTGCCTGGACTGGCTCCTACAATGAGCAGTTCTTC
- | TRBJ1-2 | TRBD1 | TRBV29-1 | CSVGPVGRGRGNYGYTF | TGCAGCGTTGGCCCGGTCGGGAGGGGGCGAGGGAACTATGGCTACACCTTC